The 8 T cell receptor beta chains given below trace back to one sample, sequenced in a study of CD8+ T cells in alopecia areata. As the sequencing template, cDNA was produced by extracting RNA and reverse transcribing it. The data were produced by immunoSEQ multiplex PCR, yet TCRdb's version contains in-frame clones alone and is incomplete. Listed for the sample are some 120,000 clones, none seen a single time. Specimen: lesional skin. All receptors derive from a C3H/HeJ mouse with alopecia areata. The mouse line has the MHC haplotype H2-k.

This clone appeared a few times. TCRdb's protein and the translated DNA diverge at residue 14; the protein reported here is the translation of the DNA. Gene names and germline match the mouse. The read stops 3 residues short of the end of the CDR3; the missing end is completed from the germline J gene. The chain couples TRBV19 to TRBJ1-6; TRBD1 matches at 7 bases. TRBJ1-6 is treated as an ORF (open reading frame) with a function not yet certain. Trimming took 0 bases from V and 5 from J; bases not matched to a gene: 8. The CDR3 contains 17 residues. Per germline, CDR1 FNHDT and CDR2 SITEND (reference sequence). CDR3 sequence reads: CASSIVKGGANNSPLYF. The CDR3 bases that were read are TGTGCCAGCAGTATAGTAAAAGGGGGCGCAAATAATTCGCCC.

In the case of this clone: Gene names follow the mouse nomenclature. The DNA ends 4 residues before the CDR3 does, and the rest of the CDR3 is filled in from the germline J gene. The chain couples TRBV5 to TRBJ2-7, with TRBD2 identical over 7 bases. This CDR3 comprises 15 residues. With V trimmed by 0 bases and J by 2 bases, 4 bases remained unmatched. Germline CDR1 and CDR2: LGHNA and YNLKQL (reference sequence). The CDR3 here is CASSQEGGRAYEQYF. CDR3 bases read: TGTGCCAGCAGCCAAGAGGGGGGGAGGGCCTAT.

This clone has a handful of counts. Gene and germline names: mouse. The read ends 4 residues before the CDR3 terminus; that terminus is restored from the germline J gene. The rearrangement uses TRBV29 and TRBJ2-3; 9 bases fit TRBD1. The V gene's germline CDR1 is MSHET and CDR2 SYDVDS. The CDR3 is 15 amino acids. Trimming removed 6 bases from V and 2 bases from J; junction bases left unmatched: 6. CDR3 bases read: TGTGCTAGCAGCACCGGGACAGGGTTTGCAGAA. Translating gives CASSTGTGFAE. The entire CDR3 reads CASSTGTGFAETLYF. Complete variable domain (other parts from reference TRBV29 and TRBJ2-3): DMKVTQMPRYLIKRMGENVLLECGQDMSHETMYWYRQDPGLGLQLIYISYDVDSNSEGDIPKGYRVSRKKREHFSLILDSAKTNQTSVYFCASSTGTGFAETLYFGSGTRLTVL.

This clone was counted between two and nine times. Here the gene names and germline are mouse. The sequence runs out 4 residues before the end of the CDR3; the remainder is reconstructed from the germline J gene. The genes are TRBV13-1 and TRBJ2-1; TRBD2 matches at 11 bases. The CDR3 is 14 residues long. Germline values: CDR1 NSHNY, CDR2 SYGAGN. After removal of 6 bases from V and 2 bases from J, the junction contained 1 base not matched to a gene. The DNA read from the CDR3 is TGTGCCAGCAAGACTGGGGGGGACTATGCT. Encoded protein: CASKTGGDYA. From start to end, the CDR3 is CASKTGGDYAEQFF.

This clone has just a few counts. All gene names here are mouse names. The read ends 4 residues shy of where the CDR3 ends; the end is completed using the germline J gene. The rearrangement links TRBV16 to TRBJ1-2; TRBD1 agrees at 9 bases. CDR3 length: 15 amino acids. Germline values: CDR1 SGHSA, CDR2 FRNQAP. CDR3 bases read: TGTGCAAGCAGCTCCCCGGGACAGGGTGGGTCC. Its protein is CASSSPGQGGS. The whole CDR3 region reads CASSSPGQGGSDYTF.

This clone has a handful of counts. Mouse gene names and germline throughout. The CDR3 is cut off 4 residues early in the read; its end comes from the germline J gene. V gene TRBV13-3 combines with J gene TRBJ1-4; D is possibly TRBD1 (6 bases). Germline loops: CDR1 NNHDY, CDR2 SYVADS. V was pared by 3 bases and J by 3 bases, with 12 bases between. The length of the CDR3 is 15 residues. CDR3 loop: CASSARDKTNERLFF. The covered CDR3 bases are TGTGCCAGCAGTGCCCGGGACAAAACCAACGAA. Complete variable domain (other parts from reference TRBV13-3 and TRBJ1-4): EAAVTQSPRSKVAVTGGKVTLSCHQTNNHDYMYWYRQDTGHGLRLIHYSYVADSTEKGDIPDGYKASRPSQENFSLILELASLSQTAVYFCASSARDKTNERLFFGHGTKLSVL.

About this clone: The germline and genes are mouse ones. The read ends 4 residues before the CDR3 terminus; that terminus is restored from the germline J gene. The chain is built from TRBV13-3 and TRBJ2-1, with 12 bases matching TRBD2. Germline assignment: CDR1 NNHDY and CDR2 SYVADS. With 3 bases clipped from V and 4 bases from J, the junction kept 5 bases outside the gene matches. The CDR3 loop spans 16 amino acids. The CDR3 is CASSVLGLGGYAEQFF. The DNA read from the CDR3 is TGTGCCAGCAGTGTGTTGGGACTGGGGGGTTATGCT.

There are a few counts of this clone. Mouse gene names and germline throughout. The missing CDR3 end, 4 residues past where the read stops, is filled in from the germline J gene. The chain recombines TRBV13-3 with TRBJ2-7, with unresolved D. From germline, CDR1 is NNHDY and CDR2 SYVADS. V lost 1 base and J lost 3, with 8 bases in between. The CDR3 consists of 13 residues. The CDR3 DNA, read in part, is TGTGCCAGCAGTGATAGTCAGATCTAT. It yields the protein CASSDSQIY. The complete CDR3 sequence is CASSDSQIYEQYF.